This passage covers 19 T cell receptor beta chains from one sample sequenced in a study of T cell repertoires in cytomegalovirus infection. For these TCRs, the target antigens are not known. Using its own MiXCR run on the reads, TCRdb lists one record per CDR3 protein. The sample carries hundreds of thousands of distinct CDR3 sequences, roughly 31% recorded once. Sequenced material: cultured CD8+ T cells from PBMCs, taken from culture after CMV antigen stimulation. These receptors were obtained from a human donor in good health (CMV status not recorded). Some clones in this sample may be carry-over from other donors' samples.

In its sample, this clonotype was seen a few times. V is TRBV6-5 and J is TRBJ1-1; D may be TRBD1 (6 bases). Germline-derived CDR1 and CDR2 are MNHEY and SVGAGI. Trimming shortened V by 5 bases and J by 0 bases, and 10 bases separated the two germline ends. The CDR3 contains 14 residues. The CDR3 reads CASSAGGLNTEAFF. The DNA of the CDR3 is TGTGCCAGCAGTGCCGGGGGCTTGAACACTGAAGCTTTCTTT.

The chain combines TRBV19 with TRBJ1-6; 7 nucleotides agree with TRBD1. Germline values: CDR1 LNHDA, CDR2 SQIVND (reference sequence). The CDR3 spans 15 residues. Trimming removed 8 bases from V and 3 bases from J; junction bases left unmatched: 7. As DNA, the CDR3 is TGTGCCAGTCAACCGGACAGGCTCTATAATTCACCCCTCCACTTT. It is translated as CASQPDRLYNSPLHF.

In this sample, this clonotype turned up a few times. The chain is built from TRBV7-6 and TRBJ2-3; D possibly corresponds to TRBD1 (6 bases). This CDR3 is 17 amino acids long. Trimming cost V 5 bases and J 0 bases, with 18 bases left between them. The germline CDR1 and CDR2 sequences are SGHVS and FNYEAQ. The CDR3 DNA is TGTGCCAGCAGCCACCCCCTGGACAGAGCTAGCACAGATACGCAGTATTTT. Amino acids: CASSHPLDRASTDTQYF.

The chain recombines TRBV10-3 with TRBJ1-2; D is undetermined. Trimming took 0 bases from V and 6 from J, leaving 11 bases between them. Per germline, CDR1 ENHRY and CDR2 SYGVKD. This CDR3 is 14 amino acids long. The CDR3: CAISESEAANGYTF. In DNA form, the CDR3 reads TGTGCCATCAGTGAGTCGGAAGCGGCCAATGGCTACACCTTC.

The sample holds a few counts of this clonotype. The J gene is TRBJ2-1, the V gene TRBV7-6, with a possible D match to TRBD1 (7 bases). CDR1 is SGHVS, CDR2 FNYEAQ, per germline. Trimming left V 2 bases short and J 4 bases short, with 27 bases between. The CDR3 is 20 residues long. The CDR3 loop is CASSLYTGERPTGTYNEQFF. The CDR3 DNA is TGTGCCAGCAGCTTATATACCGGGGAGCGTCCGACAGGGACTTACAATGAGCAGTTCTTC.

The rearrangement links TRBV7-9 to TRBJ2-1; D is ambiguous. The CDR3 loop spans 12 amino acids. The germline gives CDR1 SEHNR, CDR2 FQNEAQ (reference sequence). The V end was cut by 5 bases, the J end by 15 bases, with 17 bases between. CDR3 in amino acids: CASSLTDPVAFF. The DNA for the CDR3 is TGTGCCAGCAGCCTCACCGATCCCGTTGCGTTCTTC.

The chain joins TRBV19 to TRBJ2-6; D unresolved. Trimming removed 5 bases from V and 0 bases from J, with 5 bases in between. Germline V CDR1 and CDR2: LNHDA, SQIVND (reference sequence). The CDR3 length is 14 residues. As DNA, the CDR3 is TGTGCCAGTAGTCAGTACTCTGGGGCCAACGTCCTGACTTTC. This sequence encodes CASSQYSGANVLTF.

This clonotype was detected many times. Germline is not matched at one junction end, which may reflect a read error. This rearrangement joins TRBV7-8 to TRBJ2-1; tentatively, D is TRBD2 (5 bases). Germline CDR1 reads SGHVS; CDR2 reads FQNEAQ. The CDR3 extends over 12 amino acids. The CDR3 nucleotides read TGTGCTAGCAGCTCCGAGGGCAATGAGCAGTTCTTC. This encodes CASSSEGNEQFF.

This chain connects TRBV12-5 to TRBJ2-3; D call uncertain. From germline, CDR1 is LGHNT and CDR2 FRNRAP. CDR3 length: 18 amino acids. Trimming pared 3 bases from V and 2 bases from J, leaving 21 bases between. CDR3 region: CASGFSLVAQTDTDTQYF. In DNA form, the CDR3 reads TGTGCTAGTGGTTTCTCTTTAGTGGCCCAGACTGACACAGATACGCAGTATTTT. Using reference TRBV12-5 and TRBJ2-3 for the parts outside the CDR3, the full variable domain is DARVTQTPRHKVTEMGQEVTMRCQPILGHNTVFWYRQTMMQGLELLAYFRNRAPLDDSGMPKDRFSAEMPDATLATLKIQPSEPRDSAVYFCASGFSLVAQTDTDTQYFGPGTRLTVL.

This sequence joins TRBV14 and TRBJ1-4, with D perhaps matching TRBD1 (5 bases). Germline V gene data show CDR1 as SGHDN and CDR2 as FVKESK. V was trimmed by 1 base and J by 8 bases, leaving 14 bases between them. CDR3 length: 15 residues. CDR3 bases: TGTGCCAGCAGCCAAGTCTTAGGGGTAGAAGAAAAACTGTTTTTT. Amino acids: CASSQVLGVEEKLFF. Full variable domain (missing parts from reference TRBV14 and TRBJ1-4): EAGVTQFPSHSVIEKGQTVTLRCDPISGHDNLYWYRRVMGKEIKFLLHFVKESKQDESGMPNNRFLAERTGGTYSTLKVQPAELEDSGVYFCASSQVLGVEEKLFFGSGTQLSVL.

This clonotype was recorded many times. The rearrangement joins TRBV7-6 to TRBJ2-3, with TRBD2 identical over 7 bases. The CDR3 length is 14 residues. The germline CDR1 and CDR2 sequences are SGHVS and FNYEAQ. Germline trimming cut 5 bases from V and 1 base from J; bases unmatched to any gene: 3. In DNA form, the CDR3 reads TGTGCCAGCAGCCCGAGCGGGGGCACAGATACGCAGTATTTT. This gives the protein CASSPSGGTDTQYF.

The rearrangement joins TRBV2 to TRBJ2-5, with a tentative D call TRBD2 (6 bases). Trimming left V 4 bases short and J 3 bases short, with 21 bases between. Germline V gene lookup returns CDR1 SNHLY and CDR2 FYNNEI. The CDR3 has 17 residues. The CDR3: CASSANYRETDEETQYF. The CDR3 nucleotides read TGTGCCAGCAGTGCTAACTACCGGGAGACGGACGAAGAGACCCAGTACTTC.

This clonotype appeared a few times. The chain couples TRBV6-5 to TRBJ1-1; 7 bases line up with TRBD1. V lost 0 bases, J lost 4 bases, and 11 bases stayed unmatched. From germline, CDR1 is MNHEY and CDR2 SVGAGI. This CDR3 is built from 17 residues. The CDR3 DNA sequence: TGTGCCAGCAGTTACTCGACGGCAGGGGGGATCAGCACTGAAGCTTTCTTT. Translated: CASSYSTAGGISTEAFF.

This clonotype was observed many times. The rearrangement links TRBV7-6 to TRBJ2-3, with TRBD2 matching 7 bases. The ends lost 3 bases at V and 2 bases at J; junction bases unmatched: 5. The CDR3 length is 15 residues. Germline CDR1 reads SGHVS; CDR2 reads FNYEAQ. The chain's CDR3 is CASSFSGGNTDTQYF. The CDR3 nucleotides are TGTGCCAGCAGCTTTTCGGGGGGAAACACAGATACGCAGTATTTT.

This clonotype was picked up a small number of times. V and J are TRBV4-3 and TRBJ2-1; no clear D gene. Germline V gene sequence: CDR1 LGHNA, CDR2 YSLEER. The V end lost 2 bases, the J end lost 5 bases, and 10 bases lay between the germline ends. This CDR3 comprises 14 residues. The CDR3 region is CASSQHREHNEQFF. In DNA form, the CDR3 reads TGCGCCAGCAGCCAACACCGAGAACACAATGAGCAGTTCTTC.

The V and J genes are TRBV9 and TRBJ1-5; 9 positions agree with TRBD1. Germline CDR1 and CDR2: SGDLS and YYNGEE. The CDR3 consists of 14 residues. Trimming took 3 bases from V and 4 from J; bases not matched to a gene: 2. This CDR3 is CASSADRGNQPQHF. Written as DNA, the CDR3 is TGTGCCAGCAGCGCCGACAGGGGGAATCAGCCCCAGCATTTT.

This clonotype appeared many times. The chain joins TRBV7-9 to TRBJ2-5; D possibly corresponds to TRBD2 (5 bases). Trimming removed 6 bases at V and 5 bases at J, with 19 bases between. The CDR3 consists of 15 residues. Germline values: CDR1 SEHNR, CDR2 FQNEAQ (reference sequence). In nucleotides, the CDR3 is TGTGCCAGCAGTCCCGGAGGTTTCGATCGGGAGACCCAGTACTTC. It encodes CASSPGGFDRETQYF.

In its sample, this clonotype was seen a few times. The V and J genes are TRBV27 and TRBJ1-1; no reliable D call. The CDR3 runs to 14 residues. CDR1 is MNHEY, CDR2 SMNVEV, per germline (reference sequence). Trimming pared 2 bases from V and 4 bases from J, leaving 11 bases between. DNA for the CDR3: TGTGCCAGCAGTTTAGGTCCCCTCGGCACTGAAGCTTTCTTT. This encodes CASSLGPLGTEAFF.

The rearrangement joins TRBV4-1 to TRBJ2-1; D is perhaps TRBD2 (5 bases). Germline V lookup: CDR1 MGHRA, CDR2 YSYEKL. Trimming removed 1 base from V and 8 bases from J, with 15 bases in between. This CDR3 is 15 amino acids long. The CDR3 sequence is CASSQGKGVGDEQFF. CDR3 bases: TGCGCCAGCAGCCAAGGAAAGGGAGTGGGCGATGAGCAGTTCTTC.